Following are 12 T cell receptor beta chains from one sample sequenced in a study of shared clonotypes between healthy human individuals. Repertoires were generated with immunoSEQ multiplex PCR, while TCRdb's copy carries only in-frame clones and drops some. This table has about 2.3 million clones, around 93% appearing once. The material sequenced was naive CD4+ T cells from PBMCs. Described subset: CD45RA+ positively selected. These receptors originate from a man between 18 and 29 years old in good health. Some clones in this sample may be carry-over from other donors' samples.

This chain connects TRBV10-1 to TRBJ1-1; TRBD1 matches at 7 bases. Germline V CDR1 and CDR2: WNHNN, SYGVQD (reference sequence). V gave up 6 bases and J gave up 6 bases; unmatched junction bases: 7. The length of the CDR3 is 13 residues. Here the CDR3 reads CASRATQGAEAFF. In nucleotides, the CDR3 is TGCGCCAGCAGGGCAACCCAGGGGGCTGAAGCTTTCTTT.

V is TRBV15 and J is TRBJ2-1; D is unclear. This CDR3 is 15 amino acids long. Trimming removed 0 bases at V and 4 bases at J, with 10 bases between. Germline V CDR1 and CDR2: LNHNV, YYDKDF (reference sequence). The CDR3 region is CATSRDPTRYNEQFF. The CDR3 DNA is TGTGCCACCAGCAGAGATCCCACGAGGTACAATGAGCAGTTCTTC.

The chain joins TRBV30 to TRBJ2-2, with a tentative D call TRBD2 (5 bases). This CDR3 region has 15 residues. V lost 3 bases and J 2 bases, leaving 13 bases between the germline ends. The V gene's germline CDR1 is GTSNPN and CDR2 SVGIG (reference sequence). CDR3 amino acids: CAWSLDSTNTGELFF. CDR3 DNA sequence: TGTGCCTGGAGCCTGGACTCGACAAACACCGGGGAGCTGTTTTTT.

The chain has TRBV9 and TRBJ2-7; D remains ambiguous. CDR3 length equals 14 residues. CDR1 SGDLS and CDR2 YYNGEE come from the germline V gene. V was cut by 2 bases and J by 3 bases, with 12 bases left in between. CDR3 bases: TGTGCCAGCAGCGTCATGACCGAGAGCTACGAGCAGTACTTC. As protein: CASSVMTESYEQYF.

The chain carries TRBV30 and TRBJ1-5; no reliable D call. From germline, CDR1 is GTSNPN and CDR2 SVGIG (reference sequence). V dropped 2 bases and J dropped 11 bases, with 13 bases sitting between them. This CDR3 is built from 12 residues. The CDR3 here is CAWSWARGAQHF. The CDR3 bases are TGTGCCTGGAGTTGGGCCCGAGGAGCCCAGCATTTT.

The chain is built from TRBV25-1 and TRBJ1-3, with no clear D. This CDR3 spans 12 amino acids. Deletions cut 4 bases from V and 7 bases from J, with 8 bases between. Per germline, CDR1 MGHDK and CDR2 SYGVNS. The CDR3 loop reads CASSAPANTIYF. CDR3 bases: TGTGCCAGCAGTGCCCCGGCGAACACCATATATTTT.

This chain links TRBV30 with TRBJ2-1; TRBD2 agrees at 10 bases. The CDR3 has 16 amino acids. The ends lost 0 bases at V and 6 bases at J; junction bases unmatched: 8. Germline V CDR1 and CDR2: GTSNPN, SVGIG (reference sequence). The CDR3 region is CAWSVERASGSNEQFF. CDR3 nucleotide sequence: TGTGCCTGGAGTGTGGAGAGGGCTAGCGGGAGCAATGAGCAGTTCTTC.

The genes are TRBV11-2 and TRBJ1-1; possibly TRBD1 for D (5 bases). The CDR3 extends over 16 amino acids. From germline, CDR1 is SGHAT and CDR2 FQNNGV. Trimming left V 1 base short and J 4 bases short, with 16 bases between. CDR3 in DNA: TGTGCCAGCAGCTTAGGGCCCCACGGGGGGGGCACTGAAGCTTTCTTT. Amino acids: CASSLGPHGGGTEAFF.

The chain links TRBV7-8 to TRBJ2-7, with 11 nucleotides matching TRBD2. Unmatched junction bases numbered 6, after V lost 5 bases and J lost 3 bases. Germline V gene sequence: CDR1 SGHVS, CDR2 FQNEAQ. This CDR3 is 15 amino acids long. CDR3 protein: CASSTGGTSGYEQYF. CDR3 coding DNA: TGTGCCAGCAGCACAGGGGGGACTAGCGGCTACGAGCAGTACTTC.

The chain carries TRBV7-3 and TRBJ2-7; a weak D match, TRBD2 (7 bases). The V gene lost 0 bases and the J gene lost 6 bases, with 9 bases spanning the gap. There are 13 residues in the CDR3. The germline gives CDR1 SGHTA, CDR2 FQGTGA. This CDR3 reads CASSLTGGLEQYF. DNA of the CDR3: TGTGCCAGCAGCTTAACCGGGGGGCTCGAGCAGTACTTC.

The V gene is TRBV27, the J gene TRBJ1-5; D uncertain. Germline V gives CDR1 MNHEY, CDR2 SMNVEV (reference sequence). With 5 bases removed from V and 7 bases from J, the gap between germline ends came to 15 bases. The CDR3 contains 14 residues. CDR3 amino acids: CASSPFRIGQPQHF. Written as DNA, the CDR3 is TGTGCCAGCAGTCCTTTTCGGATAGGGCAGCCCCAGCATTTT.

The rearrangement links TRBV5-4 to TRBJ2-7, with D possibly TRBD2 on 6 matching bases. The CDR3 loop spans 13 amino acids. The V gene lost 4 bases and the J gene lost 5 bases, with 13 bases spanning the gap. Germline CDR1 is SGHNT and CDR2 is YYREEE (reference sequence). The DNA for the CDR3 is TGTGCCAGCAGCCGGGGCGGGGTGGACGAGCAGTACTTC. This codes for CASSRGGVDEQYF. Drawing the rest from reference TRBV5-4 and TRBJ2-7, the complete variable domain is ETGVTQSPTHLIKTRGQQVTLRCSSQSGHNTVSWYQQALGQGPQFIFQYYREEENGRGNFPPRFSGLQFPNYSSELNVNALELDDSALYLCASSRGGVDEQYFGPGTRLTVT.